In this sample, the clone carrying this T cell receptor (beta chain) turned up once. Antigen: not known. Gene names and germline refer to mouse. The read ends 1 residue before the CDR3 terminus; that terminus is restored from the germline J gene. The same CDR3 can be traced to other DNA sequences in this sample. Time point reported: mouse harvest day 14 after allogeneic transplant. Tail vein injection delivered 10^7 T-cell-depleted bone marrow cells and 10^6 splenic CD5+ T cells. Profiled with immunoSEQ multiplex PCR; TCRdb holds only in-frame clones, not every one. The data show more than 5,500 clones, 45% seen once. This entry comes from a study of tissue T cells after allogeneic stem cell transplantation. Overall study findings and caveats: Across patients, clones rarely overlapped, yet motif clusters were shared tissue-specifically.

The CDR3 extends over 13 amino acids. Deletions cut 0 bases from V and 4 bases from J, with 5 bases between. Germline loops: CDR1 KGHPV, CDR2 FQNQEV (reference sequence). The sample taken for sequencing was gut tissue. This sequence was found in a female BALB/c mouse given C57BL/6 T cells with graft-versus-host disease after an allogeneic hematopoietic cell transplant. The J gene is TRBJ2-5, the V gene TRBV26, with D unresolved. Partial CDR3 DNA: TGTGCCAGCAGTCTGTCGGGGAAAGACACCCAGTAC. Residues: CASSLSGKDTQY. The complete CDR3 reads CASSLSGKDTQYF.